Listed below are T cell receptor beta chains from one sample, sequenced in a study of cytomegalovirus exposure and HLA in healthy donors. Produced via immunoSEQ multiplex PCR; TCRdb's table is partial and in-frame only. The sample has 200,000 or so clones, just under 80% seen once. Input material: PBMCs. The origin of the receptors is a woman under 40 in good health and CMV-seropositive. Both conserved end residues are part of each CDR3. The D gene is left open where the match is weak. A row's size may be missing; if present it is once, few, many or a size class.

TRBJ2-3 NA TRBV7-9 TRBD2 CADGPSGNTDTQYF TGTGCCGATGGGCCTAGCGGGAACACAGATACGCAGTATTTT
TRBJ1-1 once TRBV18 NA CASSLGPDTEAFF TGTGCCAGCTCACTCGGTCCGGACACTGAAGCTTTCTTT
TRBJ2-7 NA TRBV27 TRBD2 CASSSGLAHEQYF TGTGCCAGCAGTTCAGGACTAGCCCACGAGCAGTACTTC
TRBJ2-7 NA TRBV7-9 TRBD1 CSSSGQAYEQYF TGTTCCAGCAGCGGACAGGCCTACGAGCAGTACTTC
TRBJ2-1 NA TRBV6-4 NA CASSDSSGTLYNEQFF TGTGCCAGCAGTGACTCCTCGGGGACACTGTACAATGAGCAGTTCTTC
TRBJ2-7 NA TRBV28 NA CASSFSYEQYF TGTGCCAGCAGTTTCAGCTACGAGCAGTACTTC
TRBJ2-2 few TRBV5-1 TRBD2 CASSRSGIRNTGELFF TGCGCCAGCAGCCGTAGCGGGATTCGAAACACCGGGGAGCTGTTTTTT
TRBJ2-1 once TRBV4-3 NA CASSGRTARGNEQFF TGCGCCAGCAGCGGAAGAACAGCACGTGGAAATGAGCAGTTCTTC
TRBJ1-1 NA TRBV11-2 NA CASSYKVGWDMRNTEAFF TGTGCCAGCAGCTACAAGGTGGGGTGGGACATGCGAAACACTGAAGCTTTCTTT
TRBJ2-5 once TRBV7-6 TRBD2 CASSSTRRLAGGRETQYF TGTGCCAGCAGCTCGACCCGAAGGCTAGCGGGAGGCCGGGAGACCCAGTACTTC
TRBJ2-7 NA TRBV7-2 NA CASSAYLTYEQYF TGTGCCAGCAGCGCGTACCTTACCTACGAGCAGTACTTC
TRBJ1-2 NA TRBV5-1 NA CASSSWGRQDNGYTF TGCGCCAGCAGCTCCTGGGGGCGGCAGGATAATGGCTACACCTTC
TRBJ2-2 NA TRBV5-4 NA CASSLGQGVTGELFF TGTGCCAGCAGCTTGGGCCAGGGTGTTACCGGGGAGCTGTTTTTT
TRBJ1-3 NA TRBV5-6 NA CASSSARPPNSGNTIYF TGTGCCAGCAGCTCTGCGAGGCCCCCGAACTCTGGAAACACCATATATTTT
TRBJ1-2 few TRBV4-3 NA CASSRGGVNYGYTF TGCGCCAGCAGCCGGGGGGGGGTCAACTATGGCTACACCTTC
TRBJ2-5 NA TRBV14 NA CASSQSRGSWETQYF TGTGCCAGCAGCCAGTCGCGGGGAAGCTGGGAGACCCAGTACTTC
TRBJ1-2 once TRBV6-5 NA CASSVTDNYGYTF TGTGCCAGCTCAGTAACTGATAACTATGGTTACACCTTC
TRBJ2-1 NA TRBV5-4 TRBD2 CASSFERGEQFF TGTGCCAGCAGCTTCGAGCGGGGGGAGCAGTTCTTC
TRBJ2-1 NA TRBV27 NA CASIPTTSSYNEQFF TGTGCCAGCATCCCTACCACGAGCTCCTACAATGAGCAGTTCTTC
TRBJ1-5 NA TRBV28 NA CASSLGPNQPQHF TGTGCCAGCAGTTTAGGGCCAAATCAGCCCCAGCATTTT
TRBJ2-1 NA TRBV10-3 NA CAIGGGVNSYNEQFF TGTGCCATAGGCGGCGGGGTGAACTCCTACAATGAGCAGTTCTTC
TRBJ1-4 NA TRBV20-1 NA CSAGDEKLFF TGCAGTGCCGGGGATGAAAAACTGTTTTTT
TRBJ1-5 NA TRBV4-1 TRBD1 CASSPGTGVGNQPQHF TGCGCCAGCAGCCCCGGGACAGGGGTGGGCAATCAGCCCCAGCATTTT
TRBJ2-3 NA TRBV5-6 TRBD2 CASSLGLAEITDTQYF TGTGCCAGCAGCTTGGGACTAGCGGAAATCACAGATACGCAGTATTTT
TRBJ2-1 NA TRBV7-9 NA CASSLWSSYNEQFF TGTGCCAGCAGCTTATGGAGCTCCTACAATGAGCAGTTCTTC
TRBJ2-7 NA TRBV27 NA CASSLYRAYEQYF TGTGCCAGCAGTTTATACAGGGCCTACGAGCAGTACTTC
TRBJ1-1 NA TRBV7-9 TRBD1 CASSSGQGTNTEAFF TGTGCCAGCAGCTCGGGACAGGGGACGAACACTGAAGCTTTCTTT
TRBJ2-5 NA TRBV6-5 TRBD1 CASRQGAAETQYF TGTGCCAGCAGGCAGGGGGCCGCGGAGACCCAGTACTTC
TRBJ1-1 NA TRBV4-1 NA CASSPVGGSGAFF TGCGCCAGCAGCCCGGTCGGGGGGTCGGGCGCTTTCTTT
TRBJ1-5 once TRBV7-2 NA CASSLFNNNQPQHF TGTGCCAGCAGCTTATTTAACAACAATCAGCCCCAGCATTTT
TRBJ2-7 NA TRBV2 TRBD1 CASRATGKYEQYF TGTGCCAGCAGGGCGACAGGGAAGTACGAGCAGTACTTC
TRBJ1-1 NA TRBV5-6 NA CASSSTTGSTEAFF TGTGCCAGCAGCTCCACTACAGGGTCTACTGAAGCTTTCTTT
TRBJ2-7 NA TRBV18 NA CASSPAMAGETYEQYF TGTGCCAGCTCACCCGCTATGGCGGGTGAGACCTACGAGCAGTACTTC
TRBJ2-6 NA TRBV7-2 TRBD1 CASSHFGTGASGANVLTF TGTGCCAGCAGCCATTTCGGGACAGGGGCTTCCGGGGCCAACGTCCTGACTTTC
TRBJ1-1 NA TRBV12-5 NA CASGLVLGAQGTEAFF TGTGCTAGTGGTTTGGTACTGGGGGCGCAGGGCACTGAAGCTTTCTTT
TRBJ2-5 NA TRBV25-1 TRBD2 CASSEGPGTSAKETQYF TGTGCCAGCAGTGAGGGTCCCGGGACTAGCGCAAAAGAGACCCAGTACTTC
TRBJ1-1 NA TRBV14 NA CASSRRQENTEAFF TGTGCCAGCAGCCGCCGACAGGAGAACACTGAAGCTTTCTTT
TRBJ2-2 NA TRBV2 NA CASSGEASLWDTGELFF TGTGCCAGCAGTGGGGAGGCATCTCTCTGGGACACCGGGGAGCTGTTTTTT
TRBJ1-5 NA TRBV7-2 TRBD1 CASSLEQGAAQPQHF TGTGCCAGCAGCTTGGAGCAGGGGGCGGCTCAGCCCCAGCATTTT
TRBJ2-1 NA TRBV2 NA CASLGSNEQFF TGTGCCAGCCTAGGCTCCAATGAGCAGTTCTTC
TRBJ2-7 NA TRBV11-2 NA CASSLPRDGSSYEQYF TGTGCCAGCAGCCTCCCTCGGGACGGGAGCTCCTACGAGCAGTACTTC
TRBJ2-7 once TRBV6-1 TRBD2 CASSEGTSARSYEQYF TGTGCCAGCAGTGAGGGAACTAGCGCCCGCTCCTACGAGCAGTACTTC
TRBJ2-7 NA TRBV6-1 NA CASNDWGSYEQYF TGTGCCAGCAACGACTGGGGCTCCTACGAGCAGTACTTC
TRBJ2-7 NA TRBV11-1 TRBD2 CASSPLFPGTSSHEQYF TGTGCCAGCAGCCCACTCTTCCCCGGGACTAGCAGTCACGAGCAGTACTTC
TRBJ1-1 NA TRBV5-6 TRBD1 CASSFGTGDTEAFF TGTGCCAGCAGCTTCGGGACAGGGGACACTGAAGCTTTCTTT
TRBJ2-7 once TRBV27 TRBD1 CASSSGQGRYEQYF TGTGCCAGCAGTTCAGGACAGGGTAGGTACGAGCAGTACTTC
TRBJ2-1 NA TRBV6-5 NA CASSYGGPSSYNEQFF TGTGCCAGCAGTTACGGCGGGCCGAGCTCCTACAATGAGCAGTTCTTC
TRBJ1-2 NA TRBV2 NA CASRPDSWGYTF TGTGCCAGCAGACCGGACAGTTGGGGCTACACCTTC
TRBJ2-7 NA TRBV7-9 NA CSSSPVDYEQYF TGTTCCAGCAGCCCTGTAGACTACGAGCAGTACTTC
TRBJ2-5 few TRBV29-1 NA CSVERISETQYF TGCAGCGTTGAGAGGATTTCCGAGACCCAGTACTTC
TRBJ2-1 NA TRBV27 NA CASKLSGRPRDEQFF TGTGCCAGCAAGCTATCCGGGAGACCTCGGGATGAGCAGTTCTTC